This paragraph covers one T cell receptor beta chain sequence. Authors' data handling: Amplification of reference gene primers provided the estimated nucleated cell counts. Repertoires were generated with immunoSEQ multiplex PCR, while TCRdb's copy carries only in-frame clones and drops some. V, J and clone size derive from that table, while D and trimming were established from the DNA sequence. The sample consists of some 110,000 clones, less than 85% of them appearing once. CDR1 is SGHDN, CDR2 FVKESK, per germline. The CDR3 has 15 residues. V dropped 4 bases and J dropped 6 bases, with 19 bases sitting between them. This entry belongs to a study of blood T cell repertoires in COVID-19. Study-level background: COVID-19 samples collected from the United States, Italy and Spain covered acute and convalescent phases.

The clonotype was recovered from a young man with acute or convalescent COVID-19. The chain links TRBV14 to TRBJ2-7; maybe TRBD1 (6 bases). Source material: peripheral blood. The CDR3 reads CASSPARGPRGEQYF. The CDR3 DNA is TGTGCCAGCAGCCCTGCCCGGGGCCCCAGGGGCGAGCAGTACTTC. Supplemented by reference TRBV14 and TRBJ2-7, the full variable domain reads EAGVTQFPSHSVIEKGQTVTLRCDPISGHDNLYWYRRVMGKEIKFLLHFVKESKQDESGMPNNRFLAERTGGTYSTLKVQPAELEDSGVYFCASSPARGPRGEQYFGPGTRLTVT.